The 27 T cell receptor beta chains in this list originate from one sample, sequenced in a study of blood T cells in healthy people across ages. With a J-beta primer mix and a sample-barcoded 5' primer, a second PCR ran 7 to 11 cycles. Using its own MiXCR run on the 5' RACE reads, TCRdb lists one record per CDR3 protein. The data show 1,100,000 or so distinct CDR3 sequences, 40% to 50% seen once. Material for sequencing was blood. Receptors originate from a woman aged 60-75 years in good health.

This chain links TRBV6-6 with TRBJ2-2; D is undetermined. There are 14 residues in the CDR3. Trimming took off 6 bases at V and 5 bases at J, with 13 bases between the two ends. Per germline, CDR1 MNHNY and CDR2 SVGAGI (reference sequence). The CDR3 DNA reads as TGTGCCAGCAGCATAAAAAGGATTACCGGGGAGCTGTTTTTT. This sequence encodes CASSIKRITGELFF.

DNA of the CDR3: TGTGCCACCTCGAGCTATGGCTACACCTTC. Translating it yields CATSSYGYTF. This chain uses TRBV6-6 with TRBJ1-2; D ambiguous. The V end lost 10 bases, the J end lost 4 bases, and 7 bases lay between the germline ends. CDR1 and CDR2 from the germline V gene are MNHNY and SVGAGI (reference sequence). CDR3 length: 10 amino acids.

The genes are TRBV5-1 and TRBJ1-2; 9 nucleotides agree with TRBD1. The CDR3 sequence is 15 residues long. CDR1 is SGHRS, CDR2 YFSETQ, per germline. J was trimmed by 7 bases and V by 0 bases; bases with no gene match: 7. DNA for the CDR3: TGCGCCAGCAGCTTGGTCGGGACAGGGACTATTGGCTACACCTTC. Translation: CASSLVGTGTIGYTF.

V usage is TRBV30 and J usage is TRBJ2-4; the D gene is possibly TRBD2 (5 bases). This CDR3 region has 11 residues. V shed 3 bases and J shed 13 bases, with 13 bases lying between them. The germline gives CDR1 GTSNPN, CDR2 SVGIG (reference sequence). The CDR3 protein is CAWSLRWEQYF. DNA for the CDR3: TGTGCCTGGAGCCTAAGGTGGGAGCAGTACTTC.

Points on this clonotype: Compared with germline, one end of the junction differs, possibly owing to a read error. V usage is TRBV12-3 or TRBV12-4 and J usage is TRBJ2-7; TRBD1 is a possible D gene (5 bases). The CDR3 length is 15 residues. CDR3 DNA: TGTGCCAGCAGTCTTACTCAGGGTGTTGAGACCCAGTACTTCTTC. Its translation: CASSLTQGVETQYFF.

The J gene is TRBJ2-1, the V gene TRBV18; 9 bases line up with TRBD2. This CDR3 comprises 16 residues. Trimming removed 2 bases from V and 4 bases from J; junction bases left unmatched: 6. CDR1 is KGHSH and CDR2 is LQKENI in the germline V gene. The CDR3 loop is CASSPLASGGYNEQFF. The CDR3 DNA sequence: TGTGCCAGCTCACCATTGGCAAGCGGGGGGTACAATGAGCAGTTCTTC.

This sequence joins TRBV6-5 and TRBJ1-3; 8 bases fit TRBD1. V was clipped by 4 bases and J by 0 bases; unmatched bases: 11. The CDR3 consists of 18 residues. Germline values: CDR1 MNHEY, CDR2 SVGAGI. CDR3 loop: CASSFSGGPGRSGNTIYF. In DNA form, the CDR3 reads TGTGCCAGCAGTTTCTCAGGGGGCCCGGGACGCTCTGGAAACACCATATATTTT.

The J gene is TRBJ1-2, the V gene TRBV10-3, with unresolved D. V was trimmed by 10 bases and J by 6 bases, leaving 15 bases between them. Germline V gene lookup returns CDR1 ENHRY and CDR2 SYGVKD. This CDR3 is 12 amino acids long. CDR3: CATTGSLNGYTF. CDR3 DNA sequence: TGTGCCACTACCGGGAGCCTCAATGGCTACACCTTC.

As DNA, the CDR3 is TGTGCCATCAGTGAGTCACAGAACTATGGCTACACCTTC. This gives the protein CAISESQNYGYTF. The chain links TRBV10-3 to TRBJ1-2; D call uncertain. Deletions cut 0 bases from V and 2 bases from J, with 4 bases between. This CDR3 spans 13 amino acids. The V gene's germline CDR1 is ENHRY and CDR2 SYGVKD.

The chain has TRBV24-1 and TRBJ2-7; D call uncertain. V was cut by 0 bases and J by 1 base, with 6 bases left in between. This CDR3 has 14 amino acids. Germline loops: CDR1 KGHDR, CDR2 SFDVKD. The CDR3, as DNA: TGTGCCACCAGTGATTTGAAGGAATCCTACGAGCAGTACTTC. Protein sequence: CATSDLKESYEQYF.

The rearrangement links TRBV7-2 to TRBJ2-4; D possibly matches TRBD1 or TRBD2 (5 bases each). The J call may be faulty, since TRBJ2-7 better matches the DNA end. There are 14 residues in the CDR3. The germline gives CDR1 SGHTA, CDR2 FQGNSA. This chain's CDR3 is CASTSRDRFYEQYF. CDR3 in DNA: TGTGCCAGCACCTCCCGGGACCGGTTCTACGAGCAGTACTTC.

With respect to this clonotype: This may arise from a read error, as a much more abundant clone is one base away. This chain uses TRBV11-2 with TRBJ1-2; TRBD1 is a possible D gene (6 bases). Germline lookup yields CDR1 SGHAT and CDR2 FQNNGV. The CDR3 length is 12 residues. The germline V and J ends were trimmed by 6 bases and 6 bases, with 11 bases remaining between them. The CDR3: CASSSGDHGYTF. In DNA, the CDR3 is TGTGCCAGCAGTTCAGGGGACCATGGCTACACCTTC.

In the case of this clonotype: Being one base from a much bigger clone, this may be a read error. The gene calls are TRBV12-3 or TRBV12-4 and TRBJ2-3, with unresolved D. This CDR3 has 14 amino acids. CDR3 bases: TGTGCCAGCAGTAGGGCGGTGTCCACAGATGCGCAGTATTTT. It is translated as CASSRAVSTDAQYF.

This clonotype has a single count. This sequence joins TRBV10-1 and TRBJ2-4, with D perhaps matching TRBD2 (6 bases). CDR3 length: 14 residues. V lost 5 bases, J lost 5 bases, and 13 bases lay in between. Germline V gene sequence: CDR1 WNHNN, CDR2 SYGVQD (reference sequence). CDR3 DNA: TGCGCCAGCAGTTCCTCCGGGACTCAAAACATTCAGTACTTC. Protein sequence: CASSSSGTQNIQYF.

This clonotype turned up a few times. V gene TRBV27 combines with J gene TRBJ2-7; D tentatively reads TRBD1 or TRBD2 (5 bases each). V lost 6 bases, J lost 4 bases, and 13 bases lay in between. This CDR3 contains 13 residues. The germline V gene has CDR1 MNHEY and CDR2 SMNVEV (reference sequence). The CDR3 sequence is CASSHTEGYEQYF. CDR3 sequence (DNA): TGTGCCAGCAGCCATACTGAGGGGTACGAGCAGTACTTC.

This clonotype appeared many times. The chain carries TRBV5-1 and TRBJ2-1; 9 bases are a match to TRBD1. CDR3 size: 15 residues. Germline values: CDR1 SGHRS, CDR2 YFSETQ. V lost 4 bases, J lost 3 bases, and 5 bases stayed unmatched. CDR3 sequence (DNA): TGCGCCAGCAGCGTGACAGGGGGGGACTACAATGAGCAGTTCTTC. This encodes CASSVTGGDYNEQFF.

The CDR3 here is CASSPRGQGRSGGNYGYTF. CDR3 sequence (DNA): TGTGCCAGCAGTCCTCGGGGACAGGGGCGAAGCGGGGGTAACTATGGCTACACCTTC. This rearrangement joins TRBV6-1 to TRBJ1-2; 10 bases match TRBD1. The CDR3 runs to 19 residues. In germline, CDR1 is MNHNS, CDR2 SASEGT. With 5 bases clipped from V and 1 base from J, the junction kept 16 bases outside the gene matches.

This chain joins TRBV7-8 and TRBJ2-3; 10 bases agree with TRBD2. This CDR3 is 18 amino acids long. CDR1 is SGHVS, CDR2 FQNEAQ, per germline. V was clipped by 2 bases and J by 0 bases; unmatched bases: 8. The CDR3 sequence: CASSLLRTSGTSTDTQYF. Here the CDR3 DNA reads TGTGCCAGCAGCTTACTCAGGACTAGCGGAACTAGCACAGATACGCAGTATTTT.

This clonotype was seen repeatedly, ten times or more. This CDR3 reads CASSQDSSGTSGNNEQFF. The DNA of the CDR3 is TGTGCCAGCAGCCAAGATTCCTCCGGGACTAGCGGAAACAATGAGCAGTTCTTC. The genes are TRBV4-2 and TRBJ2-1, with TRBD2 identical over 11 bases. Trimming at V came to 0 bases and at J to 5 bases, leaving 9 bases not matched to a gene. This CDR3 comprises 18 residues. Germline V lookup: CDR1 LGHNA, CDR2 YNFKEQ.

This clonotype showed up many times. This sequence joins TRBV6-1 and TRBJ2-7; D might be TRBD1 or TRBD2, each matching 5 bases. Germline CDR1 reads MNHNS; CDR2 reads SASEGT. Trimming shortened V by 11 bases and J by 1 base, and 9 bases separated the two germline ends. The CDR3 loop spans 11 amino acids. In DNA form, the CDR3 reads TGTGCCGGGGGTCGGTCCTACGAGCAGTACTTC. Residues: CAGGRSYEQYF.

This clonotype was counted a few times. The chain links TRBV2 to TRBJ2-5; D is perhaps TRBD2 (6 bases). Trimming shortened V by 4 bases and J by 4 bases, and 13 bases separated the two germline ends. This CDR3 contains 14 residues. Germline loops: CDR1 SNHLY, CDR2 FYNNEI. The CDR3 protein is CASSGDLAVETQYF. CDR3 bases: TGTGCCAGCAGTGGGGACTTAGCTGTAGAGACCCAGTACTTC.

This clonotype was seen only a few times. This chain connects TRBV29-1 to TRBJ2-7, with D possibly being TRBD1 (6 bases). CDR3 length: 12 residues. The germline gives CDR1 SQVTM, CDR2 ANQGSEA. Trimming removed 4 bases from V and 4 bases from J, with 11 bases in between. In DNA form, the CDR3 reads TGCAGCGTTGGGTTGCAGGGGTACGAGCAGTACTTC. Its protein is CSVGLQGYEQYF.

This chain connects TRBV3-1 to TRBJ1-1; D ambiguous. V was trimmed by 1 base and J by 7 bases, leaving 7 bases between them. There are 12 residues in the CDR3. CDR1 and CDR2 (germline): LGHDT, YNNKEL (reference sequence). The CDR3 sequence: CASSQGAREAFF. The CDR3, as DNA: TGTGCCAGCAGCCAAGGAGCTCGTGAAGCTTTCTTT. The whole variable domain, remainder taken from reference TRBV3-1 and TRBJ1-1, is DTAVSQTPKYLVTQMGNDKSIKCEQNLGHDTMYWYKQDSKKFLKIMFSYNNKELIINETVPNRFSPKSPDKAHLNLHINSLELGDSAVYFCASSQGAREAFFGQGTRLTVV.

DNA of the CDR3: TGTGCCATCAGTGAGTCGATTAGTCGGGACGAGCAGTACTTC. It specifies CAISESISRDEQYF. The V and J genes are TRBV10-3 and TRBJ2-5; D gene uncertain. The DNA end favors TRBJ2-7, so the J call may be wrong. Germline-derived CDR1 and CDR2 are ENHRY and SYGVKD. CDR3 length: 14 amino acids.

The rearrangement uses TRBV2 and TRBJ2-1; 8 nucleotides align to TRBD2. The CDR3 is made up of 17 amino acids. CDR1 is SNHLY, CDR2 FYNNEI, per germline. V lost 6 bases, J lost 5 bases, and 15 bases stayed unmatched. The chain's CDR3 is CASSGGAAAPYHNEQFF. Here the CDR3 DNA reads TGTGCCAGCAGCGGGGGGGCAGCGGCTCCATACCACAATGAGCAGTTCTTC.

A few counts support this clonotype. The chain couples TRBV12-3 or TRBV12-4 to TRBJ1-4; 10 bases line up with TRBD1. The V segment lost 6 bases and the J segment 0 bases; nucleotides outside the gene matches: 4. This CDR3 region has 16 residues. CDR3 loop: CASRGQGSATNEKLFF. As DNA, the CDR3 is TGTGCCAGCAGGGGACAGGGGAGTGCAACTAATGAAAAACTGTTTTTT.

The chain joins TRBV11-2 to TRBJ2-1; 11 positions match TRBD2. The CDR3 covers 15 residues. Germline V gene lookup returns CDR1 SGHAT and CDR2 FQNNGV. J gave up 10 bases and V 5 bases, and 10 bases lay outside the gene matches. The DNA of the CDR3 is TGTGCCAGCAGCCCCAGTTCGGGACTAGCGGCCGAGCAGTTCTTC. It codes for CASSPSSGLAAEQFF.